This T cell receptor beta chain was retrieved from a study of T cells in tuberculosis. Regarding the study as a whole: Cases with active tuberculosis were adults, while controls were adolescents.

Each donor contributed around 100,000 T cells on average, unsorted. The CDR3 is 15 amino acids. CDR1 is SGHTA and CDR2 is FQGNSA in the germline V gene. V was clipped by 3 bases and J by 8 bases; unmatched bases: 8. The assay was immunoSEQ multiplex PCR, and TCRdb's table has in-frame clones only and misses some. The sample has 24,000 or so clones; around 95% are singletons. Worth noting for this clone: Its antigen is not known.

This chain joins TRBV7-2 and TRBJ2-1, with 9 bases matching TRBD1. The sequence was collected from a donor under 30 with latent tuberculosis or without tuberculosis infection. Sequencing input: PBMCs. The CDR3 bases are TGTGCCAGCAGCTTTTCCGGGACAGGGACCCATGAGCAGTTCTTC. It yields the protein CASSFSGTGTHEQFF.